Listed here are 18 T cell receptor beta chains from one sample, sequenced in a study of shared clonotypes between healthy human individuals. Sequenced by immunoSEQ multiplex PCR; TCRdb stores in-frame clones only, minus some. The data show roughly 1 million clones, about 75% seen once. Input material: memory CD4+ T cells sorted from blood. The sample's subset: CD45RA-negative fraction. The source of these receptors is a man aged 18 to 29 in good health.

The V call is TRBV5-1, the J call TRBJ1-2; unclear D gene. The CDR3 runs to 12 residues. Germline loops: CDR1 SGHRS, CDR2 YFSETQ. Between the trimmed V and J ends, which lost 0 bases and 8 bases, there was a span of 8 bases. The CDR3 here is CASSLAREGYTF. For the CDR3, the DNA is TGCGCCAGCAGCTTGGCCCGGGAAGGCTACACCTTC. Supplemented by reference TRBV5-1 and TRBJ1-2, the full variable domain reads KAGVTQTPRYLIKTRGQQVTLSCSPISGHRSVSWYQQTPGQGLQFLFEYFSETQRNKGNFPGRFSGRQFSNSRSEMNVSTLELGDSALYLCASSLAREGYTFGSGTRLTVV.

The rearrangement links TRBV6-1 to TRBJ2-7; TRBD2 matches 8 bases. CDR1 is MNHNS, CDR2 SASEGT, per germline. Trimming at V came to 8 bases and at J to 4 bases, leaving 10 bases not matched to a gene. This CDR3 has 14 amino acids. CDR3 bases: TGTGCCAGCTCTTATACTAGCGGAATATACGAGCAGTACTTC. Protein product: CASSYTSGIYEQYF.

This clone was counted once. V usage is TRBV7-9 and J usage is TRBJ2-3; D is perhaps TRBD1 (5 bases). The V end lost 4 bases, the J end lost 1 base, and 15 bases lay between the germline ends. The CDR3 has 16 residues. Germline V CDR1 and CDR2: SEHNR, FQNEAQ (reference sequence). CDR3 sequence reads: CASSSGAGMGTDTQYF. The CDR3 region has the DNA TGTGCCAGCAGCTCCGGTGCAGGGATGGGCACAGATACGCAGTATTTT.

The chain links TRBV6-1 to TRBJ2-7, with 9 bases matching TRBD1. Germline trimming cut 6 bases from V and 2 bases from J; bases unmatched to any gene: 5. Germline CDR1 and CDR2: MNHNS and SASEGT. The CDR3 has 14 residues. The CDR3 is CASRGQGTAYEQYF. The CDR3 DNA reads as TGTGCCAGCAGGGGACAGGGAACGGCCTACGAGCAGTACTTC.

The rearrangement joins TRBV7-2 to TRBJ1-2, with D possibly matching TRBD1 (5 bases). The V end was cut by 3 bases, the J end by 8 bases, with 13 bases between. This CDR3 region has 13 residues. The germline V gene has CDR1 SGHTA and CDR2 FQGNSA. This chain's CDR3 is CASSFQGLPGYTF. The CDR3 DNA follows: TGTGCCAGCAGCTTCCAGGGTCTCCCAGGCTACACCTTC.

In its sample, this clone was seen a few times. The CDR3 spells CASRNRRAYEQYF. In DNA form, the CDR3 reads TGTGCCAGCAGGAACAGGAGGGCCTACGAGCAGTACTTC. The rearrangement joins TRBV27 to TRBJ2-7, with D perhaps TRBD2 (6 bases). CDR3 length equals 13 residues. Looked up from germline, CDR1 is MNHEY and CDR2 is SMNVEV (reference sequence). V was shortened by 6 bases and J by 2 bases, with 11 bases between the two germline ends.

CDR3 nucleotides: TGTGCCAGCAGCTCGTCCCGGGACATCTACGAGCAGTACTTC. This encodes CASSSSRDIYEQYF. The J gene is TRBJ2-7, the V gene TRBV5-6, with D possibly matching TRBD1 (6 bases). With 3 bases removed from V and 3 bases from J, the gap between germline ends came to 13 bases. The CDR3 loop spans 14 amino acids. Germline assignment: CDR1 SGHDT and CDR2 YYEEEE.

This chain connects TRBV27 to TRBJ2-2, with D unresolved. The CDR3 length is 12 residues. Germline lookup yields CDR1 MNHEY and CDR2 SMNVEV (reference sequence). Trimming took off 1 base at V and 8 bases at J, with 5 bases between the two ends. For the CDR3, the DNA is TGTGCCAGCAGTTTATTGGGGGGGGAGCTGTTTTTT. As protein: CASSLLGGELFF.

The chain couples TRBV6-1 to TRBJ1-2; 11 bases are shared with TRBD1. The CDR3 has 16 residues. V lost 1 base and J lost 3; bases outside the gene matches: 4. Germline values: CDR1 MNHNS, CDR2 SASEGT. The CDR3 DNA sequence: TGTGCCAGCAGTGAAGATGGGACAGGGGGTGACTATGGCTACACCTTC. Its protein product is CASSEDGTGGDYGYTF.

Only one count was recorded for this clone. This rearrangement joins TRBV7-8 to TRBJ2-3, with D possibly matching TRBD2 (6 bases). The germline V and J ends were trimmed by 1 base and 5 bases, with 16 bases remaining between them. The CDR3 length is 16 residues. The V gene's germline CDR1 is SGHVS and CDR2 FQNEAQ. CDR3 region: CASSLGAGTQRDTQYF. In DNA form, the CDR3 reads TGTGCCAGCAGCTTAGGGGCAGGGACTCAGAGAGATACGCAGTATTTT.

The chain links TRBV10-3 to TRBJ2-3, with 14 bases matching TRBD2. CDR1 is ENHRY, CDR2 SYGVKD, per germline. Trimming took 2 bases from V and 6 from J; bases not matched to a gene: 4. The CDR3 runs to 16 residues. The CDR3 DNA reads as TGTGCCATCAGTGAGACGACTAGCGGGGGGGCCGATACGCAGTATTTT. Translated: CAISETTSGGADTQYF.

This rearrangement joins TRBV19 to TRBJ1-4; 10 bases fit TRBD1. Germline CDR1 reads LNHDA; CDR2 reads SQIVND (reference sequence). The CDR3 contains 16 residues. V dropped 3 bases and J dropped 8; count of bases not matched to a gene: 9. The CDR3 sequence is CASSILRQGAREKLFF. As DNA, the CDR3 is TGTGCCAGTAGTATCCTCCGACAGGGGGCGCGGGAAAAACTGTTTTTT.

This clone was seen repeatedly, ten times or more. The CDR3 coding sequence is TGTGCCAGCAGCTCCCGGACAGGGGGCACCGGGGAGCTGTTTTTT. This encodes CASSSRTGGTGELFF. The chain carries TRBV9 and TRBJ2-2; 10 bases match TRBD1. The CDR3 loop spans 15 amino acids. Looked up from germline, CDR1 is SGDLS and CDR2 is YYNGEE. Germline trimming cut 4 bases from V and 4 bases from J; bases unmatched to any gene: 4.

A few counts support this clone. The chain carries TRBV19 and TRBJ1-4; D ambiguous. The germline V and J ends were trimmed by 0 bases and 11 bases, with 16 bases remaining between them. This CDR3 has 15 residues. From germline, CDR1 is LNHDA and CDR2 SQIVND (reference sequence). CDR3: CASSIDPASGGKLFF. Written as DNA, the CDR3 is TGTGCCAGTAGTATAGATCCGGCCTCCGGCGGGAAACTGTTTTTT.

The chain employs TRBV5-8 and TRBJ1-2; the D gene is possibly TRBD1 (5 bases). CDR1 is SGHTS and CDR2 is YDEGEE in the germline V gene. The CDR3 is 15 amino acids. V lost 2 bases and J lost 0, with 11 bases in between. CDR3 DNA sequence: TGTGCCAGCAGCTTCCTAGACAGAACTAACTATGGCTACACCTTC. Protein sequence: CASSFLDRTNYGYTF.

A word on this clone: The same CDR3 arises from other DNA sequences in this sample as well. In nucleotides, the CDR3 is TGTGCCAGCAGGGACAGGGGGGAAAAACTGTTTTTT. Translating gives CASRDRGEKLFF. This chain joins TRBV2 and TRBJ1-4, with 10 bases aligning to TRBD1. Unmatched junction bases numbered 0, after V lost 6 bases and J lost 8 bases. Per germline, CDR1 SNHLY and CDR2 FYNNEI. The CDR3 sequence is 12 residues long.

This chain connects TRBV11-2 to TRBJ2-3, with D tentatively TRBD2 (5 bases). Trimming left V 5 bases short and J 0 bases short, with 15 bases between. Germline values: CDR1 SGHAT, CDR2 FQNNGV. This CDR3 region has 16 residues. CDR3 loop: CASSLWPQRSTDTQYF. In DNA form, the CDR3 reads TGTGCCAGCAGCCTTTGGCCCCAGCGGAGCACAGATACGCAGTATTTT.

This clone was picked up a small number of times. V and J are TRBV10-2 and TRBJ2-2; the match to TRBD2 covers 9 bases. J gave up 5 bases and V 10 bases, and 8 bases lay outside the gene matches. The CDR3 totals 14 residues. Germline lookup yields CDR1 WSHSY and CDR2 SAAADI. CDR3 sequence: CATKAGGGTGELFF. CDR3 nucleotides: TGCGCCACCAAAGCGGGGGGTGGTACCGGGGAGCTGTTTTTT.